This entry lists 17 T cell receptor beta chains sequenced from one sample in a study of cytomegalovirus exposure and HLA in healthy donors. PCR primers comprised 60 Vbeta and 13 Jbeta primers. Using immunoSEQ multiplex PCR, the repertoire was profiled, and TCRdb retains in-frame clones only, with some absent. The sample shows under 200,000 clones, approximately 71% of them seen only once. Sequencing was carried out using PBMCs. These receptors were obtained from a man in his fifties or sixties in good health and CMV-seronegative.

This rearrangement joins TRBV6-5 to TRBJ1-2, with TRBD1 as a possible D gene (6 bases). Germline V gives CDR1 MNHEY, CDR2 SVGAGI. This CDR3 is 13 amino acids long. V gave up 6 bases and J gave up 4 bases, with 12 bases separating them. DNA of the CDR3: TGTGCCAGCAGCCGGACAGTAAGCTATGGCTACACCTTC. Its protein is CASSRTVSYGYTF.

The chain uses TRBV27 and TRBJ2-7, with a weak D call TRBD1 (6 bases). Trimming stripped 3 bases from V and 5 bases from J, with 14 bases between. CDR1 and CDR2 from the germline V gene are MNHEY and SMNVEV (reference sequence). The CDR3 has 14 residues. The CDR3 is CASSLNRVGHEQYF. The CDR3 DNA sequence: TGTGCCAGCAGTTTGAACAGGGTGGGCCACGAGCAGTACTTC.

The chain recombines TRBV19 with TRBJ2-1, with D tentatively TRBD2 (5 bases). Germline V gene sequence: CDR1 LNHDA, CDR2 SQIVND (reference sequence). The CDR3 runs to 11 residues. Trimming left V 7 bases short and J 6 bases short, with 7 bases between. CDR3: CASNEGNEQFF. The CDR3 nucleotides read TGTGCCAGTAATGAGGGCAATGAGCAGTTCTTC. Variable domain in full (rest from reference TRBV19 and TRBJ2-1): DGGITQSPKYLFRKEGQNVTLSCEQNLNHDAMYWYRQDPGQGLRLIYYSQIVNDFQKGDIAEGYSVSREKKESFPLTVTSAQKNPTAFYLCASNEGNEQFFGPGTRLTVL.

The chain recombines TRBV6-1 with TRBJ1-4; no reliable D call. This CDR3 has 15 residues. Germline values: CDR1 MNHNS, CDR2 SASEGT. The germline V and J ends were trimmed by 4 bases and 1 base, with 10 bases remaining between them. The CDR3 DNA reads TGTGCCAGCAGTGCCAACAGTGTAACTAATGAAAAACTGTTTTTT. It translates to CASSANSVTNEKLFF.

There are a few counts of this clone. CDR3 protein: CASSYGQGAYEQYF. CDR3 bases: TGTGCCAGCAGTTATGGACAGGGGGCCTACGAGCAGTACTTC. The rearrangement uses TRBV6-1 and TRBJ2-7; 10 bases are shared with TRBD1. CDR1 is MNHNS, CDR2 SASEGT, per germline. V shed 5 bases and J 2 bases; nucleotides not matched to a gene: 3. CDR3 length: 14 residues.

This rearrangement joins TRBV7-2 to TRBJ2-1; TRBD2 agrees at 11 bases. CDR1 is SGHTA, CDR2 FQGNSA, per germline. This CDR3 is 16 amino acids long. The J segment lost 5 bases and the V segment lost 2 bases, leaving 5 bases of the junction unmatched. For the CDR3, the DNA is TGTGCCAGCAGCTTATTAGCGGGGGGGCTCCACAATGAGCAGTTCTTC. Its protein product is CASSLLAGGLHNEQFF.

The rearrangement joins TRBV5-1 to TRBJ1-1, with TRBD1 matching 7 bases. The CDR3 is made up of 14 amino acids. Germline CDR1 and CDR2: SGHRS and YFSETQ. With V trimmed by 2 bases and J by 4 bases, 5 bases remained unmatched. CDR3 residues: CASSFIAGGTEAFF. DNA for the CDR3: TGCGCCAGCAGCTTTATAGCAGGGGGCACTGAAGCTTTCTTT.

The chain is built from TRBV2 and TRBJ1-2; maybe TRBD1 (5 bases). The CDR3 is 13 amino acids. The germline V gene has CDR1 SNHLY and CDR2 FYNNEI. Trimming shortened V by 2 bases and J by 8 bases, and 12 bases separated the two germline ends. The CDR3 bases are TGTGCCAGCAGTGAATTAGGGGCCAAGGGCTACACCTTC. Amino acids: CASSELGAKGYTF.

The rearrangement links TRBV7-2 to TRBJ2-2; TRBD2 agrees at 8 bases. The CDR3 is 15 residues long. From germline, CDR1 is SGHTA and CDR2 FQGNSA. The V segment lost 5 bases and the J segment 4 bases; nucleotides outside the gene matches: 6. The CDR3 DNA follows: TGTGCCAGCAGCCAAGGACTAGCATTCACCGGGGAGCTGTTTTTT. Protein: CASSQGLAFTGELFF.

A few counts support this clone. This chain joins TRBV5-1 and TRBJ1-2; D may be TRBD1 (6 bases). Germline CDR1 SGHRS, CDR2 YFSETQ. The CDR3 has 14 amino acids. The V gene lost 1 base and the J gene lost 6 bases, with 13 bases spanning the gap. CDR3 loop: CASSLLSGADGYTF. The CDR3, as DNA: TGCGCCAGCAGCTTGCTTTCAGGGGCGGATGGCTACACCTTC.

The J gene is TRBJ2-3, the V gene TRBV7-9, with TRBD2 matching over 13 bases. The CDR3 loop spans 15 amino acids. The ends lost 5 bases at V and 3 bases at J; junction bases unmatched: 2. Germline CDR1 is SEHNR and CDR2 is FQNEAQ (reference sequence). CDR3 sequence reads: CASSKTSGGTDTQYF. In nucleotides, the CDR3 is TGTGCCAGCAGCAAGACTAGCGGGGGGACAGATACGCAGTATTTT.

The chain recombines TRBV29-1 with TRBJ2-3; D perhaps matches TRBD2 (5 bases). This CDR3 is built from 11 residues. Looked up from germline, CDR1 is SQVTM and CDR2 is ANQGSEA. Trimming removed 4 bases at V and 7 bases at J, with 9 bases between. CDR3 in amino acids: CSVADSNTQYF. CDR3 DNA: TGCAGCGTTGCGGACTCAAATACGCAGTATTTT.

This clone showed up just a few times. The V gene is TRBV7-6, the J gene TRBJ1-2; 9 positions agree with TRBD1. The junction had 19 bases not matched to a gene; V was cut back by 4 bases and J by 4 bases. In germline, CDR1 is SGHVS, CDR2 FNYEAQ. The CDR3 totals 19 residues. The CDR3 is CASSSPSKDRGGFSYGYTF. CDR3 in DNA: TGTGCCAGCAGCTCACCCTCGAAGGACAGGGGAGGGTTTTCCTATGGCTACACCTTC.

The rearrangement links TRBV5-6 to TRBJ1-1, with D possibly being TRBD1 (5 bases). Per the germline V gene, CDR1 is SGHDT and CDR2 is YYEEEE. The CDR3 is made up of 11 amino acids. Trimming took 2 bases from V and 6 from J, leaving 5 bases between them. The CDR3 sequence is CASSFRAEAFF. CDR3 sequence (DNA): TGTGCCAGCAGCTTCAGGGCTGAAGCTTTCTTT.

The V and J genes are TRBV6-5 and TRBJ1-5; TRBD1 agrees at 10 bases. The CDR3 runs to 15 residues. V trimming: 6 bases; J trimming: 7 bases; junction bases outside the gene matches: 9. The germline CDR1 and CDR2 sequences are MNHEY and SVGAGI. This CDR3 reads CASRPGQGGDQPQHF. For the CDR3, the DNA is TGTGCCAGCAGGCCCGGACAGGGGGGGGACCAGCCCCAGCATTTT.

The chain combines TRBV28 with TRBJ2-7; a weak D match, TRBD1 (6 bases). The CDR3 runs 13 residues. Germline V gives CDR1 MDHEN, CDR2 SYDVKM. Trimming shortened V by 7 bases and J by 2 bases, and 12 bases separated the two germline ends. Here the CDR3 DNA reads TGTGCCAGCACTCTAGGACAGACCTACGAGCAGTACTTC. It codes for CASTLGQTYEQYF.

V gene TRBV4-3 combines with J gene TRBJ1-5; D might be TRBD1 (6 bases). Germline loops: CDR1 LGHNA, CDR2 YSLEER. With 4 bases removed from V and 8 bases from J, the gap between germline ends came to 15 bases. The CDR3 consists of 14 residues. CDR3 region: CASSLRGGGEPQHF. CDR3 DNA: TGCGCCAGCAGCCTTCGGGGAGGGGGAGAGCCCCAGCATTTT.